Following are 19 T cell receptor beta chains from one sample sequenced in a study of monozygotic twins with inflammatory bowel disease. For each CDR3 protein, TCRdb gives one entry from its re-call of the 5' RACE reads, without DNA. The specimen's table records 150,000 to 200,000 distinct CDR3 sequences. The sequencing sample was made of blood. These receptors all come from a human donor with ulcerative colitis or Crohn's disease, or a healthy co-twin of an affected twin (not recorded which).

The chain is built from TRBV24-1 and TRBJ2-2. Looked up from germline, CDR1 is KGHDR and CDR2 is SFDVKD. The CDR3 length is 14 residues. This CDR3 reads CATSDSDYTGELFF.

This rearrangement joins TRBV2 to TRBJ1-2. CDR1 SNHLY and CDR2 FYNNEI come from the germline V gene. The CDR3 sequence is 13 residues long. The CDR3 loop reads CASSFKKNYGYTF.

CDR3 residues: CASSRAGANWDSEAFF. V and J are TRBV5-1 and TRBJ1-1; the TCRdb D gene call, TRBD1, has no DNA to confirm it. The CDR3 has 16 residues. The germline V gene encodes CDR1 SGHRS and CDR2 YFSETQ. The full variable domain, with the rest looked up from reference TRBV5-1 and TRBJ1-1, is KAGVTQTPRYLIKTRGQQVTLSCSPISGHRSVSWYQQTPGQGLQFLFEYFSETQRNKGNFPGRFSGRQFSNSRSEMNVSTLELGDSALYLCASSRAGANWDSEAFFGQGTRLTVV.

This chain links TRBV28 with TRBJ1-1; checking the TCRdb D call of TRBD1 is not possible without DNA. CDR1 and CDR2 from the germline V gene are MDHEN and SYDVKM. CDR3 size: 16 residues. The CDR3: CASSLPGTPWNTEAFF.

J is TRBJ2-1 and V is TRBV7-9; TCRdb selects TRBD1, and the lack of DNA leaves this call unchecked. The CDR3 loop spans 13 amino acids. Germline V CDR1 and CDR2: SEHNR, FQNEAQ (reference sequence). CDR3 protein: CASSPPGYNEQFF. The variable domain in full, completed from reference TRBV7-9 and TRBJ2-1, reads DTGVSQNPRHKITKRGQNVTFRCDPISEHNRLYWYRQTLGQGPEFLTYFQNEAQLEKSRLLSDRFSAERPKGSFSTLEIQRTEQGDSAMYLCASSPPGYNEQFFGPGTRLTVL.

This chain links TRBV19 with TRBJ1-1. CDR1 is LNHDA, CDR2 SQIVND, per germline (reference sequence). The CDR3 runs 14 residues. The CDR3 region is CASSMVRGGTEAFF.

The rearrangement uses TRBV24-1 and TRBJ2-2; TCRdb designates TRBD1, a call that cannot be tested without DNA. The CDR3 loop spans 15 amino acids. Germline-derived CDR1 and CDR2 are KGHDR and SFDVKD. CDR3 protein: CATAAQGTNTGELFF.

The chain links TRBV20-1 to TRBJ2-3; TCRdb proposes TRBD2, but this gene call is untestable without DNA. Germline V lookup: CDR1 DFQATT, CDR2 SNEGSKA (reference sequence). The CDR3 covers 14 residues. The CDR3: CSATLAGITDTQYF.

The J gene is TRBJ1-5, the V gene TRBV7-2; the D call from TCRdb, TRBD1, cannot be confirmed without DNA. This CDR3 has 15 amino acids. Germline V gives CDR1 SGHTA, CDR2 FQGNSA. The CDR3 here is CASSLAAGGGQPQHF.

The chain combines TRBV20-1 with TRBJ2-4; absent DNA, TCRdb's TRBD1 call cannot be checked. CDR3 length equals 14 residues. CDR1 is DFQATT and CDR2 is SNEGSKA in the germline V gene (reference sequence). CDR3 amino acids: CSASFWGAKNIQYF.

CDR3 residues: CATDDIGTPDVYSGTEAFF. V and J are TRBV10-3 and TRBJ1-1; the TRBD1 assignment by TCRdb is unverifiable without DNA. Germline CDR1 and CDR2: ENHRY and SYGVKD. The CDR3 covers 19 residues.

This rearrangement joins TRBV12-3 or TRBV12-4 to TRBJ2-1; TCRdb proposes TRBD2, but this gene call is untestable without DNA. This CDR3 comprises 14 residues. CDR3 sequence: CASSFSGGWYEQFF.

J is TRBJ2-7 and V is TRBV27; TCRdb reports TRBD2, a call that lacks DNA to check it against. Per the germline V gene, CDR1 is MNHEY and CDR2 is SMNVEV (reference sequence). The CDR3 runs 14 residues. CDR3: CASSYSGSLYEQYF.

The chain uses TRBV5-1 and TRBJ2-1. The CDR3 is made up of 11 amino acids. CDR1 and CDR2 (germline): SGHRS, YFSETQ. The CDR3 loop reads CASSLGQTLFF. The complete variable domain, with remaining parts taken from reference TRBV5-1 and TRBJ2-1, reads KAGVTQTPRYLIKTRGQQVTLSCSPISGHRSVSWYQQTPGQGLQFLFEYFSETQRNKGNFPGRFSGRQFSNSRSEMNVSTLELGDSALYLCASSLGQTLFFGPGTRLTVL.

V usage is TRBV7-2 and J usage is TRBJ1-6; the TCRdb D gene call, TRBD1, has no DNA to confirm it. Germline assignment: CDR1 SGHTA and CDR2 FQGNSA. This CDR3 has 16 residues. The CDR3 region is CASSLRPQGIGSPLHF. Complete variable domain (other parts from reference TRBV7-2 and TRBJ1-6): GAGVSQSPSNKVTEKGKDVELRCDPISGHTALYWYRQSLGQGLEFLIYFQGNSAPDKSGLPSDRFSAERTGGSVSTLTIQRTQQEDSAVYLCASSLRPQGIGSPLHFGNGTRLTVT.

This rearrangement joins TRBV28 to TRBJ2-4; TCRdb reports TRBD2, a call that lacks DNA to check it against. CDR1 is MDHEN and CDR2 is SYDVKM in the germline V gene. The length of the CDR3 is 16 residues. Here the CDR3 reads CASSFSGSAAKNMQYF.

V is TRBV20-1 and J is TRBJ2-7; TCRdb selects TRBD2, and the lack of DNA leaves this call unchecked. The CDR3 length is 12 residues. Germline values: CDR1 DFQATT, CDR2 SNEGSKA (reference sequence). CDR3 protein: CSANGRIYEQYF.

The chain combines TRBV4-3 with TRBJ2-3; TCRdb reports TRBD2, a call that lacks DNA to check it against. This CDR3 has 17 residues. From germline, CDR1 is LGHNA and CDR2 YSLEER. The CDR3: CASSQDREGPGTDTQYF.

The chain combines TRBV24-1 with TRBJ2-2. Germline V gene lookup returns CDR1 KGHDR and CDR2 SFDVKD. The CDR3 loop spans 11 amino acids. CDR3 region: CATSLAGELFF.